This entry features one T cell receptor (beta chain) sequence. This sample is part of a study of blood T cell repertoires in COVID-19. Study-wide context: The United States, Italy and Spain were the sources of the acute and convalescent COVID-19 samples. PBMCs, B-cell-depleted T cells, or T cells were the source of the cDNA or gDNA that made up the material.

The assay was immunoSEQ multiplex PCR, and TCRdb's table has in-frame clones only and misses some. Of a few hundred thousand clones in the sample, approximately 90% are singletons; the top ten hold under 9.5%. There are 13 residues in the CDR3. V was cut by 3 bases and J by 3 bases, with 5 bases left in between. Germline V lookup: CDR1 SNHLY, CDR2 FYNNEI. Sample: PBMCs or T cells enriched from blood (not recorded which). This chain joins TRBV2 and TRBJ2-2, with no clear D. This sequence was found in a woman aged 55 to 70 who had recovered from COVID-19. The CDR3 DNA follows: TGTGCCAGCAGTGAGACTTACACCGGGGAGCTGTTTTTT. Residues: CASSETYTGELFF.